Sequencing of this T cell receptor beta chain was carried out in a study of technical replicates of blood from a handful of donors. CDR1 is GTSNPN and CDR2 is SVGIG in the germline V gene (reference sequence). The CDR3 contains 14 residues. V lost 3 bases, J lost 4 bases, and 12 bases lay in between. Method: immunoSEQ multiplex PCR; TCRdb's copy keeps in-frame clones and lacks some. Of about 97,000 clones in the sample, about 96% were seen once. The sample taken for sequencing was T cells isolated from PBMCs. This TCR was recovered from a human donor in good health. The chain links TRBV30 to TRBJ2-2; D is perhaps TRBD1 (6 bases). The CDR3 loop reads CAWRQGRSTGELFF. DNA of the CDR3: TGTGCCTGGAGACAGGGTCGGAGCACCGGGGAGCTGTTTTTT.